This TCR beta chain was recovered during a study of blood T cell repertoires in COVID-19 (dated by TCRdb to the early 2020s). General notes on the study: Samples from collaborators originated in the United States, Italy and Spain and spanned both the acute and convalescent phases of COVID-19. The material from the prospective study consisted of cDNA or gDNA derived from T cells, B-cell-depleted T cells, or PBMCs. Deeply sampled blood TCRbeta repertoires from subjects exposed to, actively infected with, or recovered from COVID-19 were included in the dataset. The repertoires were released in a freely available public database intended as a resource for research on the immune response to SARS-CoV-2. The samples were drawn from two sources: the first 160 participants of the ongoing ImmuneRACE study, and 1,000 to 1,500 subjects contributed by 6 global collaborators. Nearly every sample came with metadata listing a de-identified subject ID, COVID-19 status, age in years and sex. Where available, HLA class I and class II types were taken from metadata supplied by the sample provider and were not determined by assay-based typing.

Here is what the overall study found, with its caveats: How much clinical and demographic metadata was included differed by source and by participant, and the metadata was provided uncurated.

For CDR1 and CDR2, the germline V gene lists SGHRS and YFSETQ. V loses 1 base of germline sequence and J loses 6 bases, and the interval between the two ends is 10 bases. Measured from the cysteine to the phenylalanine, the CDR3 is 14 residues long. The DNA shown is the 42-base CDR3, in frame from base 1. Comment on this clone: What this receptor recognizes is not known. Per-nucleotide qualities are absent, and no much larger clonotype sits a single base away.

Each collaborating institution followed its own protocols to collect whole blood in K2EDTA tubes. For TCRbeta analysis, collaborator samples were shipped as frozen whole blood, as isolated PBMCs, or as DNA extracted from either sample type. The immunoSEQ Assay, a bias-controlled multiplex PCR, was used to amplify TCRbeta CDR3 regions from genomic DNA. The original methods were these. The number of nucleated cells in each sample was estimated by amplification of reference gene primers within the assay. Sequence reads were collapsed and filtered to measure the absolute abundance of every unique TCRbeta CDR3 rearrangement. For each sample, productive Simpson clonality was calculated as the square root of Simpson's diversity index across productive rearrangements. As stored in TCRdb, this immuneACCESS dataset retains in-frame rearrangements with V and J assigned. A fraction of the clones does not appear; measured against another copy, unresolved V genes explain less than half of the discrepancy, and the remainder lacks a known reason. D and trimming were read from the DNA, whereas the V and J calls and clone size are those reported in that table. Here the sample has about 260,000 clones; approximately 82% occur a single time. Around 1.8% of the sample lies in the top ten.

Rearrangement joined TRBV5-1 to TRBJ2-2, with TRBD2 as a weak D call on 5 bases. What was sequenced was peripheral blood. This TCR was sampled from a woman older than 75 with acute or convalescent COVID-19. The DNA is TGCGCCAGCAGCTTGTTGGCTAGCTCCGGGGAGCTGTTTTTT. Its protein is CASSLLASSGELFF.